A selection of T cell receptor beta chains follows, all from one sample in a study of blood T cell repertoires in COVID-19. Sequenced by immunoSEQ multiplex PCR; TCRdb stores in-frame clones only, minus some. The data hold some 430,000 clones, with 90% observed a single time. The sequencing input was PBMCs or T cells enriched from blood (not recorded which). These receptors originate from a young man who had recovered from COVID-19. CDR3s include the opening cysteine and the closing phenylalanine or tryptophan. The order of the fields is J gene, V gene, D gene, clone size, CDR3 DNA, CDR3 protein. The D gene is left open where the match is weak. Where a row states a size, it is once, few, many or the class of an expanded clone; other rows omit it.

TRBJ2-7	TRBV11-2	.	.	TGTGCCAGCAGCTTAGGCAGTGACATCTCCTACGAGCAGTACTTC	CASSLGSDISYEQYF
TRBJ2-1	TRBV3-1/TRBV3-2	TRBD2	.	TGTGCCAGCAGCCCCGGACTAGCGGATATCTACAATGAGCAGTTCTTC	CASSPGLADIYNEQFF
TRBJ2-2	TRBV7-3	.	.	TGTGCCAGCAGCTTAACTAGCGGAGCGGGTCTATCCGGGGAGCTGTTTTTT	CASSLTSGAGLSGELFF
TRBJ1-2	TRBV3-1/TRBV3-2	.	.	TGTGCCAGCAGCCAAAAACAGGCCCTCTATGGCTACACCTTC	CASSQKQALYGYTF
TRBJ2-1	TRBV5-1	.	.	TGCGCCAGCACCCCAGGCAGCTACAATGAGCAGTTCTTC	CASTPGSYNEQFF
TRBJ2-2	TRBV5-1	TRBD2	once	TGCGCCAGCAGCTTGGTGGCAGCGGGAGGGCCCGGGGAGCTGTTTTTT	CASSLVAAGGPGELFF
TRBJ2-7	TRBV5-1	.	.	TGCGCCAGCAGCTTGGATTACAGCTCCTACGAGCAGTACTTC	CASSLDYSSYEQYF
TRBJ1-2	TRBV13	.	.	TGTGCCAGCAGCTTAGTTCTCATCGGGAGCTATGGCTACACCTTC	CASSLVLIGSYGYTF
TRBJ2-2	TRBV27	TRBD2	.	TGTGCCAGCAGTGCGGGAGGTCTGAGCGGGGAGCTGTTTTTT	CASSAGGLSGELFF
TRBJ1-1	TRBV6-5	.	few	TGTGCCAGCAGTCGGAACACTGAAGCTTTCTTT	CASSRNTEAFF
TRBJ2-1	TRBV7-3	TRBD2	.	TGTGCCAGCAGCCCCCAAAACGGCGGGCTAGCGGGATTTAGTGAGCAGTTCTTC	CASSPQNGGLAGFSEQFF
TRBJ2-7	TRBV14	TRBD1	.	TGTGCCAGCAGCCAAGGCCGGGGGACAGGGATCTACGAGCAGTACTTC	CASSQGRGTGIYEQYF
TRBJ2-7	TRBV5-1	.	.	TGCGCCAGCAGCTTAGCCCCAGGGGGGTACGAGCAGTACTTC	CASSLAPGGYEQYF
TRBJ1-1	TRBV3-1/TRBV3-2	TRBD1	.	TGTGCCAGCAGCCCCCAGGGGGCCCACTACACTGAAGCTTTCTTT	CASSPQGAHYTEAFF
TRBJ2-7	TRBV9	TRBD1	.	TGTGCCAGCAGCAAAACCGGGACAGGGGTCGACAACGAGCAGTACTTC	CASSKTGTGVDNEQYF
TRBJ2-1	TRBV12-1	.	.	TGTGCCAGCAGCTTTCGGGCTAGCGGGAGGATCTCCTACAATGAGCAGTTCTTC	CASSFRASGRISYNEQFF
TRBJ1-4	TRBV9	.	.	TGTGCCAGCAGCGCAGAACCGACAGGCAAACTGTTTTTT	CASSAEPTGKLFF
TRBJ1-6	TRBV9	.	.	TGTGCCAGCAGCGTAGCGGGGTACGGAAATTCACCCCTCCACTTT	CASSVAGYGNSPLHF
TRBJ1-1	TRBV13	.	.	TGTGCCAGCAGCCGCGGGGGATGGACTGAAGCTTTCTTT	CASSRGGWTEAFF
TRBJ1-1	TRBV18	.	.	TGTGCCAGCTCCCTAGAAGGTAACACTGAAGCTTTCTTT	CASSLEGNTEAFF
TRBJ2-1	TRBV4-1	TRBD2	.	TGCGCCAGCAGCGGCCGGGTAGCGGGGCCCTCCTACAATGAGCAGTTCTTC	CASSGRVAGPSYNEQFF
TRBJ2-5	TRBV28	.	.	TGTGCCAGCACCCTAGGTGCGGGATCCCGGTACTTC	CASTLGAGSRYF
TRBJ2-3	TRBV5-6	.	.	TGTGCCAGCAGCTTGGACCTCAGACTACCCAAAGATGTTGCAGATACGCAGTATTTT	CASSLDLRLPKDVADTQYF
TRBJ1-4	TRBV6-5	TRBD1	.	TGTGCCAGCAAGGTGGACAGGGGGCAACTGTTTTTT	CASKVDRGQLFF
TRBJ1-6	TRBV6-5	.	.	TGTGCCAGCACCCCCGACGGGGAAGGGTCACCCCTCCACTTT	CASTPDGEGSPLHF
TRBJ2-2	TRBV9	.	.	TGTGCCAGCAGCGTAGGCAGACGACAGGCGAACACCGGGGAGCTGTTTTTT	CASSVGRRQANTGELFF
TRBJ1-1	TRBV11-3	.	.	TGTGCCAGCAGCTCGACTTCGACCGGCGCGGCTTTCTTT	CASSSTSTGAAFF
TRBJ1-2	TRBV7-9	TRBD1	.	TGTGCCAGCAGCCGTACAGGGGGCGCAACTAACTATGGCTACACCTTC	CASSRTGGATNYGYTF
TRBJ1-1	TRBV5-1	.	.	TGCGCCAGCAGCTCCGAGCCGGGACACCGGAACACTGAAGCTTTCTTT	CASSSEPGHRNTEAFF
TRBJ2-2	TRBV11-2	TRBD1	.	TGTGCCAGCAGCTTAAGGGGACAGGGGAGGAACACCGGGGAGCTGTTTTTT	CASSLRGQGRNTGELFF
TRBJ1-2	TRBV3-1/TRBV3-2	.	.	TGTGCCAGCAGCCAAACAACCTTACAGGGTAGGCATGGCTACACCTTC	CASSQTTLQGRHGYTF
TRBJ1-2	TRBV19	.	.	TGTGCCAGTAGTATTGGGCAGGGGACTAACTATGGCTACACCTTC	CASSIGQGTNYGYTF
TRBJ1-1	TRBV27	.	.	TGTGCCAGCCTCCCCCGGACGGGAAGGAACACTGAAGCTTTCTTT	CASLPRTGRNTEAFF
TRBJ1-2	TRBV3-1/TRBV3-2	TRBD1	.	TGTGCCAGCAGCCAGACCGACAGGGAAGGCTATGGCTACACCTTC	CASSQTDREGYGYTF
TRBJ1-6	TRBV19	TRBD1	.	TGTGCCAGTAGTATACTGGACAGGGACAATTCACCCCTCCACTTT	CASSILDRDNSPLHF
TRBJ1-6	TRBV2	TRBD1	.	TGTGCCAGCAGGACGACGCAGAGGGGGCGGAATTCACCCCTCCACTTT	CASRTTQRGRNSPLHF
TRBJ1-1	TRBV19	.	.	TGTGCCAGTACCACTGCGGCGGGCACTGAAGCTTTCTTT	CASTTAAGTEAFF
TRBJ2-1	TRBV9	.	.	TGTGCCAGCAGCGTAGGAGGAAATCGTCACAATGAGCAGTTCTTC	CASSVGGNRHNEQFF
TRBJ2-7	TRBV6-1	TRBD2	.	TGTGCCAGCAGTGAATTCAGCGGGGGCTACGAGCAGTACTTC	CASSEFSGGYEQYF
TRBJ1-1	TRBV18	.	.	TGTGCCAGCTCACCACCAGTAGACACTGAAGCTTTCTTT	CASSPPVDTEAFF
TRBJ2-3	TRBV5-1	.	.	TGCGCCAGCAGCTCGATCGCGGCTAGCACAGATACGCAGTATTTT	CASSSIAASTDTQYF
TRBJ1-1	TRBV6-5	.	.	TGTGCCAGCAGTTATATGACAACAGGGCCAGCTTTCTTT	CASSYMTTGPAFF
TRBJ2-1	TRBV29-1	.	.	TGCAGCGTTGAGGGACAAAGCTACAATGAGCAGTTCTTC	CSVEGQSYNEQFF
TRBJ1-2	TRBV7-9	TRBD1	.	TGTGCCAGCAGCTCGAGATGGGACAGCTCCTATGGCTACACCTTC	CASSSRWDSSYGYTF
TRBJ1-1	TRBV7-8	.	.	TGTGCCAGCAGCTTAGTTGAGCGTGAAGCTTTCTTT	CASSLVEREAFF
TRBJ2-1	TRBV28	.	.	TGTGCCAGCGGGAAGCGGGCGACCTACAATGAGCAGTTCTTC	CASGKRATYNEQFF
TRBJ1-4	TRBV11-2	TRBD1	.	TGTGCCAGCAGCTTTGGGACAGGGCTCGAAAAACTGTTTTTT	CASSFGTGLEKLFF
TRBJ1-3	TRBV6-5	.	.	TGTGCCAGCAGCCTCCTCCCGGGTGGAGGAAACACCATATATTTT	CASSLLPGGGNTIYF
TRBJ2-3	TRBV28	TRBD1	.	TGTGCCAGCAGTTTACCTGGGACAGGGAAACGAGATACGCAGTATTTT	CASSLPGTGKRDTQYF
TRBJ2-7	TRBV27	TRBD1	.	TGTGCCAGTAAGAAGACAGGGGGGCACGAGCAGTACTTC	CASKKTGGHEQYF
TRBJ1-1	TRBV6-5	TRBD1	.	TGTGCCAGCACGAACATCCGAGGGACAGCTGAAGCTTTCTTT	CASTNIRGTAEAFF
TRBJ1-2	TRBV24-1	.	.	TGTGCCACCAGTGATCCTGGACAGCTCTATGGCTACACCTTC	CATSDPGQLYGYTF
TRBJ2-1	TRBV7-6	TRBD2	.	TGTGCCAGCAGCCAATACCTAGCGGACTCCTACAATGAGCAGTTCTTC	CASSQYLADSYNEQFF
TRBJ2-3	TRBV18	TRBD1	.	TGTGCCAGCTCACCCGGGGACCGCAGGGGGAATACGCAGTATTTT	CASSPGDRRGNTQYF
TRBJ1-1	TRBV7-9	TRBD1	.	TGTGCCAGCAGCTCCTGGACAGGGGCGCTGGACACTGAAGCTTTCTTT	CASSSWTGALDTEAFF
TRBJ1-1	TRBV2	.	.	TGTGCCAGCAGTGAAAGCAGGGCCACTGAAGCTTTCTTT	CASSESRATEAFF
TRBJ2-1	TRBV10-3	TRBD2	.	TGTGCCATCAGTGAGCTAGCGGGAGGTTCAGGTGAGCAGTTCTTC	CAISELAGGSGEQFF